This passage covers 24 T cell receptor beta chains from one sample sequenced in a study of T cell changes during pregnancy in multiple sclerosis. This table comes from immunoSEQ multiplex PCR, and its TCRdb copy is limited to in-frame clones, with some not included. The sample lists 40,000 to 50,000 clones; around 90% were seen once. The source was CD8+ T cells from peripheral blood mononuclear cells, collected in the first trimester of pregnancy. Receptors originate from a female donor with multiple sclerosis, enrolled in a pregnancy study.

This chain joins TRBV6-1 and TRBJ2-1; D is perhaps TRBD2 (6 bases). The germline CDR1 and CDR2 sequences are MNHNS and SASEGT. The CDR3 contains 15 residues. Trimming pared 8 bases from V and 4 bases from J, leaving 18 bases between. Here the CDR3 reads CASHLKIADYNEQFF. Here the CDR3 DNA reads TGTGCCAGCCACTTGAAAATAGCGGATTACAATGAGCAGTTCTTC.

This chain connects TRBV7-8 to TRBJ2-7; D call uncertain. V gave up 0 bases and J gave up 6 bases, with 12 bases separating them. Germline values: CDR1 SGHVS, CDR2 FQNEAQ. This CDR3 is 14 amino acids long. This CDR3 reads CASSLASRLGEQYF. The CDR3, as DNA: TGTGCCAGCAGCTTAGCGTCTAGGTTGGGCGAGCAGTACTTC.

This chain joins TRBV27 and TRBJ2-5; tentative D call: TRBD2 (7 bases). This CDR3 has 15 amino acids. Trimming cost V 6 bases and J 4 bases, with 18 bases left between them. CDR1 and CDR2 from the germline V gene are MNHEY and SMNVEV (reference sequence). The CDR3 DNA sequence: TGTGCCAGCAGAGGTAGGGGGGGGCTCGGAGAGACCCAGTACTTC. Encoded protein: CASRGRGGLGETQYF.

The chain carries TRBV2 and TRBJ1-4, with D perhaps matching TRBD1 (5 bases). With 6 bases removed from V and 15 bases from J, the gap between germline ends came to 14 bases. CDR1 and CDR2 (germline): SNHLY, FYNNEI. The CDR3 runs to 11 residues. For the CDR3, the DNA is TGTGCCAGCAGGGACACCCTTGTTTTGTTTTTT. Amino acid sequence: CASRDTLVLFF.

This clone was seen only once. CDR3 sequence: CAGLFTDTQYF. CDR3 DNA: TGTGCCGGGCTATTTACAGATACGCAGTATTTT. The J gene is TRBJ2-3, the V gene TRBV30, with unresolved D. This CDR3 contains 11 residues. Germline V gene data show CDR1 as GTSNPN and CDR2 as SVGIG (reference sequence). V was trimmed by 8 bases and J by 3 bases, leaving 9 bases between them.

The V gene is TRBV6-5, the J gene TRBJ1-5; no definite D call. Trimming stripped 2 bases from V and 3 bases from J, with 11 bases between. The V gene's germline CDR1 is MNHEY and CDR2 SVGAGI. The CDR3 is 15 amino acids. The CDR3 is CASSYVRSTNQPQHF. CDR3 bases: TGTGCCAGCAGTTACGTTCGCAGTACCAATCAGCCCCAGCATTTT.

The chain combines TRBV27 with TRBJ2-7; 7 positions match TRBD1. The CDR3 is 14 amino acids. Losses at the gene ends were 4 bases for V and 3 bases for J; bases not matched to a gene: 6. The germline V gene has CDR1 MNHEY and CDR2 SMNVEV (reference sequence). As DNA, the CDR3 is TGTGCCAGCAGTTACCAGAGACAGGGCTACGAGCAGTACTTC. Translated: CASSYQRQGYEQYF.

The chain recombines TRBV6-6 with TRBJ2-7; 13 bases line up with TRBD2. V was pared by 4 bases and J by 6 bases, with 9 bases of the junction left unmatched. The CDR3 length is 16 residues. Germline CDR1 reads MNHNY; CDR2 reads SVGAGI (reference sequence). CDR3 DNA: TGTGCCAGCAGTTCAGCCCTTACTAGCGGGAGGGCCGAGCAGTACTTC. Encoded protein: CASSSALTSGRAEQYF.

The genes are TRBV27 and TRBJ2-7; D is unresolved. Germline loops: CDR1 MNHEY, CDR2 SMNVEV (reference sequence). The CDR3 loop spans 12 amino acids. Trimming took 0 bases from V and 4 from J, leaving 4 bases between them. The CDR3 reads CASSLSGYEQYF. The CDR3 DNA sequence: TGTGCCAGCAGTTTATCCGGGTACGAGCAGTACTTC.

The V and J genes are TRBV5-1 and TRBJ2-7; 8 nucleotides match TRBD1. J was trimmed by 5 bases and V by 0 bases; bases with no gene match: 7. CDR3 length: 15 amino acids. Germline V CDR1 and CDR2: SGHRS, YFSETQ. CDR3: CASSLEGQGFDEQYF. The CDR3 coding sequence is TGCGCCAGCAGCTTGGAAGGACAGGGCTTCGACGAGCAGTACTTC.

The chain employs TRBV4-1 and TRBJ2-1; TRBD2 matches 10 bases. From germline, CDR1 is MGHRA and CDR2 YSYEKL. The CDR3 sequence is 19 residues long. With 0 bases clipped from V and 8 bases from J, the junction kept 16 bases outside the gene matches. CDR3 loop: CASSQEVSLASGSSDEQFF. CDR3 in DNA: TGCGCCAGCAGCCAAGAGGTATCCCTGGCTAGCGGGAGTTCGGATGAGCAGTTCTTC.

The chain is built from TRBV7-9 and TRBJ2-7, with D possibly being TRBD2 (5 bases). This CDR3 is 13 amino acids long. Germline V gene data show CDR1 as SEHNR and CDR2 as FQNEAQ (reference sequence). The ends were cut back, 1 base at V and 6 bases at J, with 10 bases in the middle. The CDR3: CASSLDPGSEQYF. CDR3 nucleotides: TGTGCCAGCAGCTTAGATCCGGGGAGCGAGCAGTACTTC.

The rearrangement joins TRBV5-1 to TRBJ1-2; possible D gene TRBD1, 6 bases. Trimming left V 0 bases short and J 8 bases short, with 14 bases between. This CDR3 is 14 amino acids long. Germline V gene lookup returns CDR1 SGHRS and CDR2 YFSETQ. The CDR3 is CASSLAAGAEGYTF. The CDR3 coding sequence is TGCGCCAGCAGCTTGGCAGCGGGGGCGGAGGGCTACACCTTC.

On this clone itself: Other nucleotide sequences from this sample produce the same CDR3. This chain connects TRBV7-2 to TRBJ2-1, with a possible D match to TRBD2 (5 bases). Germline V gene data show CDR1 as SGHTA and CDR2 as FQGNSA. Trimming shortened V by 1 base and J by 7 bases, and 11 bases separated the two germline ends. This CDR3 spans 14 amino acids. The CDR3 coding sequence is TGTGCCAGCAGCTTAGGGGGTCGGGGAAATGAGCAGTTCTTC. Protein: CASSLGGRGNEQFF.

V usage is TRBV28 and J usage is TRBJ2-6; tentatively, D is TRBD2 (5 bases). Trimming removed 5 bases from V and 0 bases from J, with 20 bases in between. The CDR3 runs 19 residues. Germline V lookup: CDR1 MDHEN, CDR2 SYDVKM. The chain's CDR3 is CASSGMRVYGPSGANVLTF. CDR3 nucleotides: TGTGCCAGCAGTGGGATGAGGGTCTACGGACCCTCTGGGGCCAACGTCCTGACTTTC.

The chain recombines TRBV4-3 with TRBJ1-2, with a weak D call TRBD1 (5 bases). Germline assignment: CDR1 LGHNA and CDR2 YSLEER. The CDR3 spans 15 residues. The V end was cut by 4 bases, the J end by 6 bases, with 18 bases between. CDR3 DNA: TGCGCCAGCAGCCTAAAGGTGGGGACTGTCGATGGCTACACCTTC. This gives the protein CASSLKVGTVDGYTF.

V is TRBV5-1 and J is TRBJ1-4; the D is unclear. V was shortened by 7 bases and J by 12 bases, with 16 bases between the two germline ends. The CDR3 loop spans 12 amino acids. Germline CDR1 is SGHRS and CDR2 is YFSETQ. The CDR3 is CASAFEEGELFF. The CDR3 DNA sequence: TGCGCCAGCGCTTTCGAAGAGGGCGAACTGTTTTTT. Based on the CDR3 plus reference TRBV5-1 and TRBJ1-4, the full variable domain is KAGVTQTPRYLIKTRGQQVTLSCSPISGHRSVSWYQQTPGQGLQFLFEYFSETQRNKGNFPGRFSGRQFSNSRSEMNVSTLELGDSALYLCASAFEEGELFFGSGTQLSVL.

This chain links TRBV6-1 with TRBJ1-2; no definite D call. The V gene lost 0 bases and the J gene lost 3 bases, with 2 bases spanning the gap. CDR1 and CDR2 (germline): MNHNS, SASEGT. The CDR3 consists of 12 residues. The DNA for the CDR3 is TGTGCCAGCAGTGAAGCCTACTATGGCTACACCTTC. Its protein product is CASSEAYYGYTF.

The chain carries TRBV7-7 and TRBJ2-2; 7 bases line up with TRBD2. Germline V gene data show CDR1 as SSHAT and CDR2 as FNYEAQ (reference sequence). This CDR3 contains 13 residues. J gave up 6 bases and V 4 bases, and 2 bases lay outside the gene matches. The CDR3 reads CASSWTRAGELFF. The CDR3 DNA is TGTGCCAGCAGCTGGACTAGGGCCGGGGAGCTGTTTTTT.

The chain recombines TRBV19 with TRBJ1-2; the D gene is possibly TRBD1 (5 bases). This CDR3 has 15 residues. Germline V lookup: CDR1 LNHDA, CDR2 SQIVND (reference sequence). Trimming took off 3 bases at V and 0 bases at J, with 11 bases between the two ends. In nucleotides, the CDR3 is TGTGCCAGTAGTATTACAGGCTTGGCTAACTATGGCTACACCTTC. This sequence encodes CASSITGLANYGYTF.

The CDR3 region has the DNA TGTGCCAGCAGTGAGGGGGAGGGTTCACCCTACGAGCAGTACTTC. Its protein is CASSEGEGSPYEQYF. The chain is built from TRBV6-1 and TRBJ2-7, with 7 bases identical to TRBD2. CDR1 and CDR2 from the germline V gene are MNHNS and SASEGT. The CDR3 consists of 15 residues. V was pared by 3 bases and J by 2 bases, with 7 bases of the junction left unmatched.

The V gene is TRBV5-6, the J gene TRBJ2-3; perhaps TRBD2 as D (5 bases). The CDR3 runs to 16 residues. V shed 3 bases and J shed 0 bases, with 14 bases lying between them. The germline gives CDR1 SGHDT, CDR2 YYEEEE. CDR3 DNA sequence: TGTGCCAGCAGCTCAGGACTGATCCTTAGCACAGATACGCAGTATTTT. Its protein product is CASSSGLILSTDTQYF.

The V and J genes are TRBV5-6 and TRBJ1-4; 10 bases line up with TRBD1. CDR3 length equals 15 residues. Germline CDR1 SGHDT, CDR2 YYEEEE. V was clipped by 2 bases and J by 8 bases; unmatched bases: 6. This CDR3 reads CASSLRDRGVEKLFF. Here the CDR3 DNA reads TGTGCCAGCAGCTTACGGGACAGGGGAGTAGAAAAACTGTTTTTT.

The chain joins TRBV6-5 to TRBJ2-7; tentative D call: TRBD1 (6 bases). With 0 bases removed from V and 6 bases from J, the gap between germline ends came to 9 bases. Germline CDR1 reads MNHEY; CDR2 reads SVGAGI. The CDR3 covers 13 residues. The CDR3 loop reads CASSYSDRGEQYF. The CDR3 bases are TGTGCCAGCAGTTACTCGGACAGAGGCGAGCAGTACTTC.